These T cell receptor beta chains were read from a single sample in a study of cytomegalovirus exposure and HLA in healthy donors. Repertoires were generated with immunoSEQ multiplex PCR, while TCRdb's copy carries only in-frame clones and drops some. The sample includes 100,000 to 150,000 clones, around 80% seen only once; the top ten take about 4%. The specimen was PBMCs. The receptors shown here come from a woman between 40 and 50 years old in good health and CMV-seronegative. The CDR3 runs from the conserved cysteine through the conserved F or W. The D gene is left open where the match is weak. Size tells how often a clone was seen (once, few, many) or the class of an expanded clone, and some rows leave it out.

>TRBJ1-2|TRBV4-2|TRBD1|-
TGTGCCAGCAGCCAATCCCCCTCGGGACAGGTTGATGATGGCTACACCTTC
CASSQSPSGQVDDGYTF
>TRBJ2-5|TRBV6-5|-|-
TGTGCCAGCAGTCCTCCGTCGCAAGAGACCCAGTACTTC
CASSPPSQETQYF
>TRBJ1-1|TRBV4-3|TRBD1|once
TGCGCCAGCAGCCAAGCTGACAGGGGGGGGACTGAAGCTTTCTTT
CASSQADRGGTEAFF
>TRBJ1-1|TRBV19|TRBD1|-
TGTGCCAGTAGTAGGACAGGGGATACGAGCACTGAAGCTTTCTTT
CASSRTGDTSTEAFF
>TRBJ2-1|TRBV9|-|-
TGTGCCAGCAGCGTAGCAGGGCCAGCGGGCGATGAGCAGTTCTTC
CASSVAGPAGDEQFF
>TRBJ2-1|TRBV7-8|TRBD1|-
TGTGCCAGCAGCTCCCATACCGGGACAGGGGTCATCAATGAGCAGTTCTTC
CASSSHTGTGVINEQFF
>TRBJ2-3|TRBV27|TRBD1|-
TGTGCCATCAGAGCGAGAGGGACAGGGAATACAGATACGCAGTATTTT
CAIRARGTGNTDTQYF
>TRBJ2-3|TRBV9|TRBD2|-
TGTGCCAGCAGCCGGGGGGGCGGGAGGGCCGTCGCAGATACGCAGTATTTT
CASSRGGGRAVADTQYF
>TRBJ1-6|TRBV4-1|-|-
TGCGCCAGCAGCCAAGTTTGGCAGGACAGCTATCGCCCTGCCTCACCCCTCCACTTT
CASSQVWQDSYRPASPLHF
>TRBJ2-5|TRBV11-3|TRBD2|-
TGTGCCAGCAGCTTAGGTTCTGGGACTACCAAAGAGACCCAGTACTTC
CASSLGSGTTKETQYF
>TRBJ2-2|TRBV7-8|-|-
TGTGCCAGCAGCTTACTGAACACCGGGGAGCTGTTTTTT
CASSLLNTGELFF
>TRBJ2-5|TRBV4-1|TRBD2|-
TGCGCCAGCAGCCCTAGCGGGGAAGAGACCCAGTACTTC
CASSPSGEETQYF
>TRBJ2-7|TRBV4-1|-|few
TGCGCCAGCAGCCAATTGCCGGGAGCCTACGAGCAGTACTTC
CASSQLPGAYEQYF
>TRBJ2-7|TRBV11-2|-|-
TGTGCCAGCAGCTTATTTTCCCAGTACTACGAGCAGTACTTC
CASSLFSQYYEQYF
>TRBJ2-2|TRBV6-5|TRBD2|once
TGTGCCACCAGGACTAGCGGAAACACCGGGGAGCTGTTTTTT
CATRTSGNTGELFF
>TRBJ2-3|TRBV15|TRBD1|-
TGTGCCACCAGCAAGGGGACAGGGAGTCGCACAGATACGCAGTATTTT
CATSKGTGSRTDTQYF
>TRBJ1-1|TRBV29-1|-|-
TGCAGCGTTGAGGTTGCGGCGAACACTGAAGCTTTCTTT
CSVEVAANTEAFF
>TRBJ2-3|TRBV28|TRBD2|-
TGTGCCAGCAGTCAACTAGCGGGGGCCACAGATACGCAGTATTTT
CASSQLAGATDTQYF
>TRBJ2-1|TRBV4-2|TRBD2|-
TGTGCCAGCAGCCAAGGGGGACTAGCGGGAAGGAATGAGCAGTTCTTC
CASSQGGLAGRNEQFF
>TRBJ1-2|TRBV11-2|-|-
TGTGCCAGCAGCTTACTGCGTTCGGACACTACGAAGGGCTATGGCTACACCTTC
CASSLLRSDTTKGYGYTF
>TRBJ2-2|TRBV7-6|TRBD1|-
TGTGCCAGCAGCTTAGCCCCGGGACAGGGGGCGAACGGGGAGCTGTTTTTT
CASSLAPGQGANGELFF
>TRBJ1-3|TRBV14|-|-
TGTGCCAGCAGCCAAGATAACAGCCTGAAGGGAAACACCATATATTTT
CASSQDNSLKGNTIYF
>TRBJ1-1|TRBV9|-|-
TGTGCCAGCAGCGTAGAGGGGGACACTGAAGCTTTCTTT
CASSVEGDTEAFF
>TRBJ2-7|TRBV10-3|TRBD1|-
TGTGCCATCAGTGGTGGCCGGACAGGGGAATACGAGCAGTACTTC
CAISGGRTGEYEQYF
>TRBJ1-5|TRBV6-1|-|-
TGTGCCAGCAGTGAAGTACCAGGAAGGCAGCCCCAGCATTTT
CASSEVPGRQPQHF
>TRBJ2-3|TRBV5-4|-|-
TGTGCCAGCAGCTTGATCGGGTCGGGCACAGATACGCAGTATTTT
CASSLIGSGTDTQYF
>TRBJ2-1|TRBV27|TRBD2|few
TGTGCCAGCAGTTTAGGGGGGGAGATCGGGGAGTTCTTC
CASSLGGEIGEFF
>TRBJ2-7|TRBV7-9|-|-
TGTGCCAGCAGCTTAGACTACTACGAGCAGTACTTC
CASSLDYYEQYF
>TRBJ2-1|TRBV4-2|-|-
TGTGCCAGCAGCCAAGATTACCGAGACTCTGCCTACAATGAGCAGTTCTTC
CASSQDYRDSAYNEQFF
>TRBJ2-7|TRBV6-1|TRBD1|-
TGTGCCAGCAGTGAAGAGGAAGGGACAGGCCTTGGGTACGAGCAGTACTTC
CASSEEEGTGLGYEQYF
>TRBJ2-5|TRBV25-1|TRBD2|-
TGTGCCAGCAGTGAGCCCGGGACTAGGGGAGAGACCCAGTACTTC
CASSEPGTRGETQYF
>TRBJ2-3|TRBV7-3|-|once
TGTGCCAGCAGCCTCAGGGGGGCTGGAGATACGCAGTATTTT
CASSLRGAGDTQYF
>TRBJ1-2|TRBV7-9|TRBD1|-
TGTGCCAGCAGCTCAGGGGGCGGGGGCTACACCTTC
CASSSGGGGYTF
>TRBJ2-7|TRBV11-3|-|-
TGTGCCAGCAGCTTAGGAGTGTCGGCAGGGGCCTACGAGCAGTACTTC
CASSLGVSAGAYEQYF
>TRBJ2-2|TRBV4-3|-|-
TGCGCCAGCAGCCAGGTCCGGGGCACCGGGGAGCTGTTTTTT
CASSQVRGTGELFF
>TRBJ1-1|TRBV28|-|few
TGTGCCAGCAGTTTAGCCCGGGGTGCTTTCTTT
CASSLARGAFF
>TRBJ2-5|TRBV4-1|-|-
TGCGCCAGCAGCCAAGATTTCGGCCAAGAGACCCAGTACTTC
CASSQDFGQETQYF
>TRBJ1-5|TRBV5-1|-|once
TGCGCCAGCAGCTTGGGGCAGGGCCTCAATCAGCCCCAGCATTTT
CASSLGQGLNQPQHF
>TRBJ1-4|TRBV2|TRBD1|-
TGTGCCAGCAGTGAAGCGGGACAGCGGAGTGTAAAACTGTTTTTT
CASSEAGQRSVKLFF
>TRBJ1-5|TRBV19|TRBD1|few
TGTGCCAGTACTGGGACAGGGGCTGACTTTAATAGCAATCAGCCCCAGCATTTT
CASTGTGADFNSNQPQHF
>TRBJ2-3|TRBV28|-|-
TGTGCCAGCAGTTTATCCCTCACTAGCACAGATACGCAGTATTTT
CASSLSLTSTDTQYF
>TRBJ2-2|TRBV5-4|TRBD1|-
TGTGCCAGCAGCTTTGACAGGGGGAGGGTGTTTTTT
CASSFDRGRVFF
>TRBJ1-2|TRBV6-5|-|few
TGTGCCAGCAGTTACCTTGGGGGCGCAGAGGGCTACACCTTC
CASSYLGGAEGYTF
>TRBJ2-3|TRBV7-9|-|-
TGTGCCAGCCACGGACACCATAGCACAGATACGCAGTATTTT
CASHGHHSTDTQYF
>TRBJ2-7|TRBV5-1|TRBD1|-
TGCGCCAGCAGCGGCCGGGACAGGGAGGTAGCGGTAGGCTCCTACGAGCAGTACTTC
CASSGRDREVAVGSYEQYF